This T cell receptor (beta chain) was captured in a study of T cell responses to AZD1222 COVID-19 vaccine. Remarks on this clone: Its matching antigen is unknown.

Germline values: CDR1 SGDLS, CDR2 YYNGEE. This CDR3 spans 16 amino acids. V dropped 2 bases and J dropped 3; count of bases not matched to a gene: 10. The method was immunoSEQ multiplex PCR; TCRdb's version includes in-frame clones alone and lacks a portion of them. The table records 90,000 to 150,000 clones, roughly 87% of them present only once. General study findings and limits: It should be noted that donors were predominantly white British and more often female, and clonal diversity was possibly underestimated. Spike-specific TCRs gained breadth and depth after people received two AZD1222 doses.

The specimen comprised peripheral blood, sampled on day 0 of AZD1222 vaccination. The origin of this receptor is an adult in good health. The V call is TRBV9, the J call TRBJ1-2; TRBD1 matches 7 bases. This chain's CDR3 is CASSVRDSQFYYGYTF. The CDR3 DNA is TGTGCCAGCAGCGTGAGGGACAGCCAATTCTACTATGGCTACACCTTC.